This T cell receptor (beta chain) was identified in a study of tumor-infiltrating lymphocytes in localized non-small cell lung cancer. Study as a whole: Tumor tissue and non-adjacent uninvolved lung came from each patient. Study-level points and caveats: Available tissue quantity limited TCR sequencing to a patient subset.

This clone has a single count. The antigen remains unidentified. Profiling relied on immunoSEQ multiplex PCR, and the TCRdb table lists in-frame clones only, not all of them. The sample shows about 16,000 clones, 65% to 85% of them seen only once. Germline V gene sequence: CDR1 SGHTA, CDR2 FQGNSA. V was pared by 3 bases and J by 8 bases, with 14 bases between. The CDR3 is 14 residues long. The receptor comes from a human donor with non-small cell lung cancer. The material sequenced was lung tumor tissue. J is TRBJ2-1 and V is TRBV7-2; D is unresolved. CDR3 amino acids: CASSFRASTDEQFF. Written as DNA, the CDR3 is TGTGCCAGCAGCTTCCGGGCCTCCACGGATGAGCAGTTCTTC.